A selection of T cell receptor beta chains follows, all from one sample in a study of T cell responses to AZD1222 COVID-19 vaccine. TCRdb's copy holds only in-frame clones and misses some; the assay was immunoSEQ multiplex PCR. The sample consists of 120,000 or so clones, 70% to 90% of them appearing once. This material consisted of peripheral blood, taken on day 0 of AZD1222 vaccination. The receptors stem from an adult in good health. The CDR3 runs from the conserved cysteine through the conserved F or W. A D gene is named only where the DNA matches it firmly. Not every row has a clone size; where given, it reads once, few, many or a size class.

d_call,j_call,clone_size,v_call,cdr3_nt,cdr3_aa
TRBD1,TRBJ2-5,.,TRBV9,TGTGCCAGCTCACTCCTCGGGGCAGGGGGCACGGAGACCCAGTACTTC,CASSLLGAGGTETQYF
TRBD1,TRBJ1-2,.,TRBV6-5,TGTGCCAGCAGTCGGACAGGGGTGAATGGCTACACCTTC,CASSRTGVNGYTF
.,TRBJ2-5,.,TRBV20-1,TGCAGTGCTAGGAGGGAGACCCAGTACTTC,CSARRETQYF
.,TRBJ2-5,.,TRBV7-9,TGTGCCAGCAGCCTGCTGGAGACCCAGTACTTC,CASSLLETQYF
.,TRBJ1-5,.,TRBV12-3/TRBV12-4,TGTGCCAGCAGCTTGCAGACGGATCAGCCCCAGCATTTT,CASSLQTDQPQHF
.,TRBJ1-2,.,TRBV19,TGTGCCAGTAGTATGGGCGGGCTAAACTATGGCTACACCTTC,CASSMGGLNYGYTF
TRBD2,TRBJ2-7,.,TRBV19,TGTGCCAGTAGTGCGCGGGAGAGGCCCTACGAGCAGTACTTC,CASSARERPYEQYF
TRBD1,TRBJ2-7,.,TRBV5-3,TGTGCCAGAAGCGCCCACAGGGGAAGACCCTACGAGCAGTACTTC,CARSAHRGRPYEQYF
TRBD2,TRBJ2-5,.,TRBV9,TGTGCCAGCAGCGCCGGGACTATCCAAGAGACCCAGTACTTC,CASSAGTIQETQYF
.,TRBJ1-2,.,TRBV21-1,TGTGCCAGCAGCAACCAGTATGGCTACACCTTC,CASSNQYGYTF
.,TRBJ1-5,.,TRBV13,TGTGCCAGCAGCCTCGGGGGCAGGGGAGGTAGCAATCAGCCCCAGCATTTT,CASSLGGRGGSNQPQHF
.,TRBJ2-3,.,TRBV18,TGTGCCAGCTCAACATCTCTAGGTTCGGATACGCAGTATTTT,CASSTSLGSDTQYF
.,TRBJ2-1,.,TRBV4-2,TGTGCCAGCAGCCAAGCGGGGAACAATGAGCAGTTCTTC,CASSQAGNNEQFF
.,TRBJ1-2,.,TRBV28,TGTGCCAGCAGTGCGGGACACATGATTAACTATGGCTACACCTTC,CASSAGHMINYGYTF
.,TRBJ1-1,.,TRBV2,TGTGCCAGCAGGGGGACATTGAACACTGAAGCTTTCTTT,CASRGTLNTEAFF
.,TRBJ1-1,once,TRBV19,TGTGCCAGTAGTATCGATCCCCGGGCCGGCTTCTACGTGGCTGAAGCTTTCTTT,CASSIDPRAGFYVAEAFF
.,TRBJ1-1,.,TRBV5-4,TGTGCCAGCAGCTTGGTCGTGGGCAACACTGAAGCTTTCTTT,CASSLVVGNTEAFF
.,TRBJ2-5,once,TRBV12-3/TRBV12-4,TGTGCCAGTAGCTCGGGGTCTCAAGAGACCCAGTACTTC,CASSSGSQETQYF
.,TRBJ1-6,.,TRBV30,TGTGCCTGGAGTATGTCGGCGAATAATTCACCCCTCCACTTT,CAWSMSANNSPLHF
TRBD1,TRBJ1-3,.,TRBV5-5,TGTGCCAGCAGCTTCAGGGGGCTGGAGAACACCATATATTTT,CASSFRGLENTIYF
TRBD1,TRBJ2-3,.,TRBV28,TGTGCCAGCAGCCCGCCGGCAGGGGGAATAGATACGCAGTATTTT,CASSPPAGGIDTQYF
.,TRBJ2-2,.,TRBV19,TGTGCCAGTAGTATAGATGCCGGGGAGCTGTTTTTT,CASSIDAGELFF
TRBD2,TRBJ2-3,.,TRBV2,TGTGCCAGCAGTGTCCCGACTAGCGGGGGAACCCTTCCTAGCACAGATACGCAGTATTTT,CASSVPTSGGTLPSTDTQYF